The present T cell receptor (beta chain) was sequenced within a study of radiotherapy plus CTLA-4 blockade in lung cancer. The wider study: Among enrolled patients, under 20% responded and 31% achieved disease control. Study results and caveats: TCR clones of tumor origin grew in blood after radiotherapy plus ipilimumab.

Turning to this clone: Its target is unknown.

This CDR3 contains 13 residues. The germline CDR1 and CDR2 sequences are SEHNR and FQNEAQ (reference sequence). Trimming removed 5 bases from V and 8 bases from J, with 15 bases in between. Here immunoSEQ multiplex PCR was the method, and the copy in TCRdb shows in-frame clones only, minus some. The sample holds about 120,000 clones; just under 90% are singletons and the top ten take under 8%. Participants had chemo-refractory metastatic non-small-cell lung cancer and were treated with focal radiation plus ipilimumab CTLA-4 blockade. This receptor was taken from a human donor with non-small cell lung cancer that progressed on radiotherapy plus ipilimumab. The sample in question was peripheral blood, obtained from a patient treated with radiotherapy plus ipilimumab. The V call is TRBV7-9, the J call TRBJ1-2, with TRBD1 as a possible D gene (5 bases). The chain's CDR3 is CASSAGGGEGYTF. CDR3 DNA: TGTGCCAGCAGCGCCGGGGGAGGAGAGGGCTACACCTTC.